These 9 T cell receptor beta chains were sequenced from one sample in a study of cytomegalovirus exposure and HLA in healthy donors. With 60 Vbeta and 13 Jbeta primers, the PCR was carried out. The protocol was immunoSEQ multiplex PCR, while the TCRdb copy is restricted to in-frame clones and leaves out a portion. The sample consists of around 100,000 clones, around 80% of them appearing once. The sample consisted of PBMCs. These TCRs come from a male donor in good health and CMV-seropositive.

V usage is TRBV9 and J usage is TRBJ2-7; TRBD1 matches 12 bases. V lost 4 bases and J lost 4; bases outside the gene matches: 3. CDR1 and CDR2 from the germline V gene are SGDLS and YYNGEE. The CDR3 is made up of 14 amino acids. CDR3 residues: CASSPGQGAYEQYF. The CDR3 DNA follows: TGTGCCAGCAGCCCGGGACAGGGGGCGTACGAGCAGTACTTC.

CDR3 sequence (DNA): TGCAGCGTTGAATCCTGGGACACCAACACCGGGGAGCTGTTTTTT. It specifies CSVESWDTNTGELFF. V gene TRBV29-1 combines with J gene TRBJ2-2, with D perhaps TRBD1 (6 bases). Germline V gene lookup returns CDR1 SQVTM and CDR2 ANQGSEA. The CDR3 totals 15 residues. Trimming stripped 2 bases from V and 2 bases from J, with 12 bases between.

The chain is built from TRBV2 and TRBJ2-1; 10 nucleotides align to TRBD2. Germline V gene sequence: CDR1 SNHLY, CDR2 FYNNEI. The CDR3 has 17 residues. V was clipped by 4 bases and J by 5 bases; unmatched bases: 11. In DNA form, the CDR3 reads TGTGCCAGCAGTGCCCATCTAGCGGGAGAGGGTAACAATGAGCAGTTCTTC. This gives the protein CASSAHLAGEGNNEQFF. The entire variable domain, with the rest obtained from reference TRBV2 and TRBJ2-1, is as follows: EPEVTQTPSHQVTQMGQEVILRCVPISNHLYFYWYRQILGQKVEFLVSFYNNEISEKSEIFDDQFSVERPDGSNFTLKIRSTKLEDSAMYFCASSAHLAGEGNNEQFFGPGTRLTVL.

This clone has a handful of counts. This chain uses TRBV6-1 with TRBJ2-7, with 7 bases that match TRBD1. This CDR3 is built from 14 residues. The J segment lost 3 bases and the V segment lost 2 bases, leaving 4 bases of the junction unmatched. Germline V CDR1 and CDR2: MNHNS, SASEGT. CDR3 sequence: CASSETQGDYEQYF. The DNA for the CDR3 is TGTGCCAGCAGTGAAACGCAGGGGGACTACGAGCAGTACTTC.

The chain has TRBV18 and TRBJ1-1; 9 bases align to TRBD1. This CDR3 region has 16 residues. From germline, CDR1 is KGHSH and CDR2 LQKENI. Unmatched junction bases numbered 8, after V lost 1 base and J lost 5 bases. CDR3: CASSPRGTGIQTEAFF. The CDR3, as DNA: TGTGCCAGCTCACCACGAGGGACAGGGATTCAGACTGAAGCTTTCTTT.

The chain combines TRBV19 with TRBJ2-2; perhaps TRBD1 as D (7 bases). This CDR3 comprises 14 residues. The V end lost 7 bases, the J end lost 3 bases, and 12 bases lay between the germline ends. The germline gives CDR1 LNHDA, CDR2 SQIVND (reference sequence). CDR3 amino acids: CASKTGEDTGELFF. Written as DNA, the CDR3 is TGTGCCAGTAAAACAGGGGAGGACACCGGGGAGCTGTTTTTT.

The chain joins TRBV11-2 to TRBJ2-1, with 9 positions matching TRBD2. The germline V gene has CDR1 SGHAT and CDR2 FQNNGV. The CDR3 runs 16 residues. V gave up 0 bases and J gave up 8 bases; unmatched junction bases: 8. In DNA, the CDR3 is TGTGCCAGCAGCTTAGATGCGGGACTAGCTTTCGATGAGCAGTTCTTC. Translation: CASSLDAGLAFDEQFF. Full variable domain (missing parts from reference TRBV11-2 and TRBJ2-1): EAGVAQSPRYKIIEKRQSVAFWCNPISGHATLYWYQQILGQGPKLLIQFQNNGVVDDSQLPKDRFSAERLKGVDSTLKIQPAKLEDSAVYLCASSLDAGLAFDEQFFGPGTRLTVL.

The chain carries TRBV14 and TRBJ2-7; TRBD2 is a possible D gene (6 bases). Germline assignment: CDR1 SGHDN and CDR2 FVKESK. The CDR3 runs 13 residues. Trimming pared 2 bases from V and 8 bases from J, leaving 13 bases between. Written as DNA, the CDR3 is TGTGCCAGCAGCCAATCCCCTACTAGCAAGCAGTACTTC. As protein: CASSQSPTSKQYF.

Written as DNA, the CDR3 is TGCGCCAGCAGCCAAGTGGAGACAGGGGGGTACGAAACGGAGACCCAGTACTTC. This gives the protein CASSQVETGGYETETQYF. The chain is built from TRBV4-1 and TRBJ2-5, with TRBD1 identical over 9 bases. The CDR3 spans 18 residues. The ends lost 1 base at V and 5 bases at J; junction bases unmatched: 14. CDR1 and CDR2 (germline): MGHRA, YSYEKL.